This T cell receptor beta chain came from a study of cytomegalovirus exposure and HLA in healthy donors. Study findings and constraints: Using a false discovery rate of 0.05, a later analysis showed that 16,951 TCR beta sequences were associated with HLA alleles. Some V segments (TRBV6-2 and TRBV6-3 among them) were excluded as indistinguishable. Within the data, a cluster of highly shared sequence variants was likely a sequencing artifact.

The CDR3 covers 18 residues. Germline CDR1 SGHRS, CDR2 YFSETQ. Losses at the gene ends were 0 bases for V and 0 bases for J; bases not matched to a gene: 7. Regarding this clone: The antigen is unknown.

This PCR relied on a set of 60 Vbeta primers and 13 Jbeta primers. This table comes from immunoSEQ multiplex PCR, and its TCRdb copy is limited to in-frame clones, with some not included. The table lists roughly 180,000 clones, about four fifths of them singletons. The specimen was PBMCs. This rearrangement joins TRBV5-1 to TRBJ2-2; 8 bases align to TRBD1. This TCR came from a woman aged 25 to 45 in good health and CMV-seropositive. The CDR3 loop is CASSLAVGQGSNTGELFF. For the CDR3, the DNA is TGCGCCAGCAGCTTGGCCGTAGGACAGGGATCGAACACCGGGGAGCTGTTTTTT.